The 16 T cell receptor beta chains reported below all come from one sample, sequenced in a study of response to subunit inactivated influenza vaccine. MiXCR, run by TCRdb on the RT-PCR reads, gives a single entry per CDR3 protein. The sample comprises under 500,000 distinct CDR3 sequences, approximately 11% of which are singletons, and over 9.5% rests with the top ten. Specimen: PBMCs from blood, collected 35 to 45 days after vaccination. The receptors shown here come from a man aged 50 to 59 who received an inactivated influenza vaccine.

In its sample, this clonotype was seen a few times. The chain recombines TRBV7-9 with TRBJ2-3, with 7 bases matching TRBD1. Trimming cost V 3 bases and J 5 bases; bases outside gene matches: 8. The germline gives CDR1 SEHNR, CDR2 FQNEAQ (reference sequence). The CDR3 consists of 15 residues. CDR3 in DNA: TGTGCCAGCAGCTTTGGAGGAGCAGGGGGAGATACGCAGTATTTT. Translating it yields CASSFGGAGGDTQYF.

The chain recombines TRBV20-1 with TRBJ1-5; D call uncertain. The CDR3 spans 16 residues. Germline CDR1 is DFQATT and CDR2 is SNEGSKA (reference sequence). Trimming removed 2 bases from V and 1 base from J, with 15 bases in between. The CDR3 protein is CSARSAGHRSNQPQHF. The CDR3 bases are TGCAGTGCTAGATCCGCGGGCCACCGGAGCAATCAGCCCCAGCATTTT.

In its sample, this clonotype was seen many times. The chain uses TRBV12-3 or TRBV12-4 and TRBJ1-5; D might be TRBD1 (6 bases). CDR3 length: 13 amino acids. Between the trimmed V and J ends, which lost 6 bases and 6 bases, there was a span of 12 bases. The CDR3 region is CASRTGSSQPQHF. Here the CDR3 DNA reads TGTGCCAGCAGGACAGGCTCGAGTCAGCCCCAGCATTTT.

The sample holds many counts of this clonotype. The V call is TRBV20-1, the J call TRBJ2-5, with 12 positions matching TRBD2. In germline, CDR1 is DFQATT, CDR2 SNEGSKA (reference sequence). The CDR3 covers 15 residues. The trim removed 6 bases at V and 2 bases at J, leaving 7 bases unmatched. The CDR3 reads CSASGLAGLQETQYF. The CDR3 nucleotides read TGCAGTGCCTCTGGACTAGCGGGGCTACAAGAGACCCAGTACTTC.

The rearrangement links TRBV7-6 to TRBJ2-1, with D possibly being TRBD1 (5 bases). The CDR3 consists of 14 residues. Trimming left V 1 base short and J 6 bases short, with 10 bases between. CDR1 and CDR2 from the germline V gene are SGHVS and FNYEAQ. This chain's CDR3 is CASSLGQRGNEQFF. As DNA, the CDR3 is TGTGCCAGCAGCTTAGGGCAAAGGGGCAATGAGCAGTTCTTC. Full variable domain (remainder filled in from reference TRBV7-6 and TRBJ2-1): GAGVSQSPRYKVTKRGQDVALRCDPISGHVSLYWYRQALGQGPEFLTYFNYEAQQDKSGLPNDRFSAERPEGSISTLTIQRTEQRDSAMYRCASSLGQRGNEQFFGPGTRLTVL.

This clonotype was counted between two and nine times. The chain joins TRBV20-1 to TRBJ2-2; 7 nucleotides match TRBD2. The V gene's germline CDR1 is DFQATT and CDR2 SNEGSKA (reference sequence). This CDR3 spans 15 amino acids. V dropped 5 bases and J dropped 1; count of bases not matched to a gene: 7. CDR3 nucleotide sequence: TGCAGTGCTGATGGGAGCGGGATGAACACCGGGGAGCTGTTTTTT. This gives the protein CSADGSGMNTGELFF.

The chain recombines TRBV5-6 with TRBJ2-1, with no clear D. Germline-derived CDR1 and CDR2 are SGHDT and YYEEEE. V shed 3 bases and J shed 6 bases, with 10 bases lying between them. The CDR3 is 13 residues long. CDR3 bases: TGTGCCAGCAGCTGGGGTGGGGTCAATGAGCAGTTCTTC. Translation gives CASSWGGVNEQFF.

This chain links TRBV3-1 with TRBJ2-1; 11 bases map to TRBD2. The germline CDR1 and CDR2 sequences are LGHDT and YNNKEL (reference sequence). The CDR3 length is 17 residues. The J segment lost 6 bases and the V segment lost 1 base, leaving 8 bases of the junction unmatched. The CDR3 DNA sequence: TGTGCCAGCAGCCAAGTGGTAGCGGGGGGGCAATTCAATGAGCAGTTCTTC. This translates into CASSQVVAGGQFNEQFF.

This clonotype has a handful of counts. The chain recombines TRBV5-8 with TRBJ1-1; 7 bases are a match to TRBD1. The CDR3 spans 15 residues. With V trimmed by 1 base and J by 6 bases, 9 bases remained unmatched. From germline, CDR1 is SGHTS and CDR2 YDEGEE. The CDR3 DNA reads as TGTGCCAGCAGCTTGAGACGGACAGGAGTATCTGAAGCTTTCTTT. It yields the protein CASSLRRTGVSEAFF.

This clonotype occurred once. The CDR3 nucleotides read TGCAGCGTTGTTACTATCCCGTACCGAGAGACCCAGTACTTC. It encodes CSVVTIPYRETQYF. The genes are TRBV29-1 and TRBJ2-5; no firm D call. CDR1 and CDR2 from the germline V gene are SQVTM and ANQGSEA. The CDR3 totals 14 residues. With 4 bases removed from V and 4 bases from J, the gap between germline ends came to 16 bases.

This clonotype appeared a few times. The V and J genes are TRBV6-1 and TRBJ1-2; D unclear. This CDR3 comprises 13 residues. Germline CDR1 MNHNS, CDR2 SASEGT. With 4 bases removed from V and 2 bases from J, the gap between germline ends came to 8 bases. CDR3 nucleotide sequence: TGTGCCAGCAGTGTTCCACCCAACTATGGCTACACCTTC. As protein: CASSVPPNYGYTF.

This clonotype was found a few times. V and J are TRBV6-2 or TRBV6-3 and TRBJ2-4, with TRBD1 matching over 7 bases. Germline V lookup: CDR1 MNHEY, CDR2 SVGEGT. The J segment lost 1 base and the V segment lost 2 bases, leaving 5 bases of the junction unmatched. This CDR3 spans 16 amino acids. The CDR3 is CASSYPTGKAKNIQYF. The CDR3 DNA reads TGTGCCAGCAGTTACCCGACAGGGAAGGCCAAAAACATTCAGTACTTC.

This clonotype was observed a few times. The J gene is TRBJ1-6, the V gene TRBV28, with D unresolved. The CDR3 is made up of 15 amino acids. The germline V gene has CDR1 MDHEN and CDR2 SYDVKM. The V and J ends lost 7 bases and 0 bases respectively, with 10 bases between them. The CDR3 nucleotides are TGTGCCAGCACTGTTGGGAGCTCCTATAATTCACCCCTCCACTTT. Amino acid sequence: CASTVGSSYNSPLHF.

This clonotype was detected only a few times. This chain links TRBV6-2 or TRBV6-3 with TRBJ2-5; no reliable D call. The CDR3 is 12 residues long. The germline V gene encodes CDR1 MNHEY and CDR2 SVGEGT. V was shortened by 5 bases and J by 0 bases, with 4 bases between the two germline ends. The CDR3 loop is CASSPYQETQYF. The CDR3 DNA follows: TGTGCCAGCAGTCCGTACCAAGAGACCCAGTACTTC.

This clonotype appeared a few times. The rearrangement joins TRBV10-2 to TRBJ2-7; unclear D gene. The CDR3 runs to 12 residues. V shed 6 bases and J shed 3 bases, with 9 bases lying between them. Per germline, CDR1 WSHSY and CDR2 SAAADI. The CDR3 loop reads CASRSDFYEQYF. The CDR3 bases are TGCGCCAGCAGATCTGACTTCTACGAGCAGTACTTC.

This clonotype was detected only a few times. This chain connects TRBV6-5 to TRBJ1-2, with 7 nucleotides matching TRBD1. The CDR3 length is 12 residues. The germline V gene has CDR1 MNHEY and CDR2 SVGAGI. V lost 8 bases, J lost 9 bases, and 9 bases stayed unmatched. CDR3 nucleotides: TGTGCCAGCCGAGCGTTCAGGGGGAGCTACACCTTC. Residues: CASRAFRGSYTF.